What follows describes a single T cell receptor beta chain. Which antigen it targets is not known. No quality values exist for individual bases; no much larger clone is one base distant. The receptor library was made with the immunoSEQ multiplex PCR assay. A mixture of 60 forward primers for TCR Vbeta segments and 13 reverse primers for TCR Jbeta segments was used in the multiplex PCR. Amplification of the CDR3 region of rearranged TCR beta genes was performed with a multiplex PCR assay on genomic DNA. Amplified TCR beta libraries were sequenced as 87-base-pair reads on the Illumina HiSeq System. The original pipeline was this. A later analysis counted tens of millions of unique TCR beta chains across the 700 or so repertoires, and some 11 million of these chains were shared by at least two donors. A nearest-neighbor algorithm error-corrected the raw reads and collapsed the reads into unique sequences, merging closely related sequences to remove PCR and sequencing errors. To assign V, D and J gene segments, CDR3 sequences were aligned to IMGT reference sequences. For a sequence to be retained, a match of at least six nucleotides was required to both a V gene segment and a J gene segment. Rearrangements were classified as productive when the CDR3 lacked stop codons and remained in frame with V and J, and all other rearrangements were classified as non-productive. CDR3 was defined according to IMGT convention as the region running from the second conserved V-encoded cysteine to the conserved J-encoded phenylalanine. The earlier analysis of a few hundred of the donors excluded any sequence lacking an unambiguous match to a single V gene segment. An earlier analysis of 450 to 650 of the donors called V segments functional above 56.7% productive rearrangements and segregating when the between-donor standard deviation exceeded 5%. A statistical classification framework was developed to diagnose cytomegalovirus status using the catalog of TCR beta chain sequences. In a later analysis, V and J genes were assigned by comparing TCR nucleotide sequences against IMGT/GENE-DB human TR gene sequences. Using the TCRdist pipeline, a later analysis assigned CDR3 sequences along with most-parsimonious VDJ recombination scenarios. A later analysis defined each TCR beta chain by its CDR3 amino acid sequence plus V-gene family, and excluded reads lacking a unique V-gene family. In a later analysis, around 650 highly shared, low-generation-probability nucleotide sequences were removed to address suspected cross-contamination and a sequencing artifact. In a later analysis, a clonal expansion index for each public chain was calculated from normalized within-repertoire ranks of inferred template counts. In a later analysis, generation probabilities were computed with a VDJ recombination model fitted to out-of-frame rearrangements, and the resulting probabilities were checked against IGoR. In a later analysis, TCR-TCR, TCR-HLA and TCR-CMV co-occurrence was scored with hypergeometric tests, and a repertoire-size bias correction was applied to TCR pairs. A later analysis estimated false discovery rates by permuting HLA or CMV assignments 20 times. In a later analysis, co-occurring TCRs were grouped with DBSCAN, and TCRdist sequence similarity was added when clustering was performed within HLA-allele-positive subsets. Repertoires with fewer than 30,000 or more than 120,000 public chains were left out of co-occurrence clustering, as were five repertoires with anomalous nucleotide sharing. Sourced from immuneACCESS, this table was stored by TCRdb with only in-frame sequences that have V and J called. A share of the clones is absent; for the studies checked, an unresolved V gene accounts for under half, and the remainder has no known explanation. The V and J calls and the clone size are those of that table, but D and trimming were determined from the DNA. The sample includes 150,000 or so clones, with roughly four fifths observed a single time. The ten largest clones take up around 2.4% of the sample.

In the germline V gene, CDR1 corresponds to LGHNA and CDR2 to YSLEER. The CDR3 spans 14 residues, from the cysteine through the phenylalanine. The entry retains the CDR3 DNA only, 42 bases that are in frame from base 1. The trim is 0 bases for V and 4 bases for J, with a gap of 8 bases between the germline ends. This entry is derived from a study of cytomegalovirus exposure and HLA in healthy donors listed by TCRdb under 2017. For context, the study as a whole: According to an earlier analysis of several hundred of the donors, 150 million to 200 million T cells yielded over 100 million unique TCR beta sequences and about 300 Gb of sequence data. The number of donors typed differed by locus, with about 629-630 for A, B, C, DRB1 and DQB1, more than 500 for DQA1, 600 to 610 for DPA1, and over 400 for DPB1. Of the roughly 400 genotyped donors, roughly 80% were placed in the genetic ancestry cluster associated with self-reported Caucasian donors. Roughly 5 DR-DQ haplotypes were handled as single units for association and clustering because linkage in the cohort was strong. The study was designed to test whether signatures of past pathogen exposure could be identified by cataloging public T cell receptors. Using immunosequencing, the study profiled T cell repertoires from about 650 subjects and related those repertoires to cytomegalovirus serostatus. Among 300 to 500 genotyped donors of the cohort, an average of about 220,000 unique TCR beta nucleotide sequences was sequenced per donor, of which 15% to 20% were non-productive. High-throughput TCR immunosequencing, statistical association of individual TCRs with disease status, and machine learning were combined to predict cytomegalovirus infection status. A later genetic analysis used genome-wide SNP genotypes for about 65% of the roughly 700 donors, treating that subset as a discovery cohort. HLA typing covered class I and class II loci at four-digit resolution. An earlier analysis of approximately 640 of the donors applied high-throughput TCR beta sequencing to assess whether each TCR beta V gene segment acted as functional or pseudogenic. In addition to the first cohort of around 670 subjects, a separate validation cohort of 120 different subjects was used. In a later analysis, previously published TCR beta repertoires from 550 to 750 donors were re-analyzed and high-resolution HLA genotyping was added so that TCR occurrence patterns could be studied. An early release that covered some 630 HLA-typed donors contained 250 to 350 gigabases of sequencing data and 75 million to 100 million unique TCR sequences. All discovery cohort repertoires had been generated using a single sequencing platform. In the later analysis, no new phenotypic data were used to find candidate immune exposures; instead, reliance was placed on TCR beta sequences and their occurrence across donors. Donor age, sex, ethnicity and CMV serostatus were collected together with the repertoire data.

In total, approximately 610 healthy bone marrow donors made up the cohort. At the time of sampling, all cohort members were nominally healthy, though unrecorded immune exposures were likely present. The donor was CMV seronegative and was included in the group of several hundred seronegative cohort members. Every donor gave a peripheral blood sample, and the peripheral blood mononuclear cells from that sample were used for TCR beta sequencing. Genomic DNA was extracted from the blood cell samples with the Qiagen DNeasy Blood Extraction Kit. Broad study findings and their caveats: Most TCR sequences were observed very rarely across donors, whereas some public TCRs were present in many individuals. Correlated functional status among segregating V segments might reflect linkage disequilibrium, but an unknown experimental factor could not be ruled out. Specific HLA alleles were associated with 15,000 to 20,000 TCR beta sequences at a false discovery rate of 0.05 in a later analysis. A later analysis found that HLA-associated TCR beta chains were more clonally expanded and had lower generation probabilities than equally common non-associated chains. In a later analysis, most CMV-associated TCR beta chains were found to appear HLA-restricted, with HLA associations seemingly driven largely by CMV exposure. A further reported finding was that TCR beta sequences accurately predicted the HLA-A and HLA-B alleles for most subjects in the first cohort. The cohort was sequenced for TCR beta chains only, and without alpha or paired-chain data the features that could be detected were limited. The classifier was reported to diagnose cytomegalovirus status with high specificity and sensitivity in both the original cohort and the validation cohort. Some IMGT-functional V segments, including TRBV6-2 and TRBV6-3, could not be told apart with the 87-base-pair reads, so those segments were excluded. The presence/absence analyses assumed that sequencing depth was roughly uniform across donors, and that assumption may not be true. The sequencing pipeline was judged likely to have produced a cluster of highly shared sequence variants as a technical artifact. Compared with the roughly 700-donor mean, donors in an Asian-associated ancestry cluster had fewer N-insertions in productive TCRs, according to a later genetic analysis. CMV serostatus was the only immune exposure information available for the cohort. When HLA alleles, especially DR and DQ, strongly co-occurred, TCR associations were difficult to assign to individual alleles. A few of the identified cytomegalovirus-associated TCR beta chains were confirmed in vitro to be specific for cytomegalovirus antigens. Because counts were too low, fewer than 20 rarely observed V segments, including chromosome 9 orphons, were excluded from the earlier analysis of 587 of the donors. An earlier analysis of approximately 590 of the donors showed that most TCR beta V segments appeared in productive rearrangements either about 87% or about 30% of the time, which broadly matched IMGT annotations. It was suggested by the authors that the approach could potentially be generalized to other disease states and immunological phenotypes. A later genetic analysis associated a missense DCLRE1C variant with V-gene and J-gene trimming of TCR beta chains, and an independent cohort replicated the association. According to a later analysis, parvovirus B19, influenza, CMV and Epstein-Barr virus appeared linked to several top co-occurrence clusters. The study listed 150 to 200 TCR beta chains as associated with cytomegalovirus. In a later analysis, TCR association rates were found to vary across HLA loci, with the most associated TCRs seen for DRB1 alleles and the fewest for HLA-C alleles. Because HLA typing was unavailable for some donors at each locus, only the typed subset was used in association tests.

The TCR comes from a female donor in good health and CMV-seronegative. The chain is made from TRBV4-3 and TRBJ2-3; D gene: possibly TRBD1, on 6 matching bases. Input material: PBMCs. The DNA sequence is TGCGCCAGCAGCCAAGAGGGGGCGGCAGATACGCAGTATTTT. This encodes CASSQEGAADTQYF.